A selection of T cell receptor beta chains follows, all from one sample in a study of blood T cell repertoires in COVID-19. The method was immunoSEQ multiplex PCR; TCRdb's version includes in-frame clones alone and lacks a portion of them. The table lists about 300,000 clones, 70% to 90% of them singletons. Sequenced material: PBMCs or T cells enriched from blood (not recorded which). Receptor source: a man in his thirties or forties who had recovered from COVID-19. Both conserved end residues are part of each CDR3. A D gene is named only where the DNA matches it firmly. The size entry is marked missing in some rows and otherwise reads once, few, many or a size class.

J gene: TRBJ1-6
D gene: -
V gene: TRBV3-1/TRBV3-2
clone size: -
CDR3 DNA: TGTGCCAGCAGCCAAGGGGGGGGGACTTATAATTCACCCCTCCACTTT
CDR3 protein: CASSQGGGTYNSPLHF

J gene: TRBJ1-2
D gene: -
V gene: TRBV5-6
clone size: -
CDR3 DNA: TGTGCCAGCAGCTCTACCGGTCCTTTATATGGCTACACCTTC
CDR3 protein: CASSSTGPLYGYTF

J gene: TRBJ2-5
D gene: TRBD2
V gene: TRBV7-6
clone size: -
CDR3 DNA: TGTGCCAGCGGACTCTGGACTAGCGGGAGGGGAGAGACCCAGTACTTC
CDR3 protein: CASGLWTSGRGETQYF

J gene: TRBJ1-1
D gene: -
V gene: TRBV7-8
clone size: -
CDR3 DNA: TGTGCCAGCAGCTTCCAGGGGCACACTGAAGCTTTCTTT
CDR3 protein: CASSFQGHTEAFF

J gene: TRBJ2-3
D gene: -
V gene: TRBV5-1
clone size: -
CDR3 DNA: TGCGCCAGCAGCTTGGATGGCTTCACAGATACGCAGTATTTT
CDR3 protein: CASSLDGFTDTQYF

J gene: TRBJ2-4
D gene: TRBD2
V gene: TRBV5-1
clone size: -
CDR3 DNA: TGCGCCAGCAGCCAACAGCGGGGCGGTATTAATGGCATTCAGTACTTC
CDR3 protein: CASSQQRGGINGIQYF

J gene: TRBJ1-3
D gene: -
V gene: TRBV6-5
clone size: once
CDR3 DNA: TGTGCCAGCAGCCAGCAAGCTAGCGGAAACACCATATATTTT
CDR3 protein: CASSQQASGNTIYF

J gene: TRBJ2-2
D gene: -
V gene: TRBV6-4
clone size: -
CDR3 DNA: TGTGCCAGCAGTGCGGAGGGGAGGAACACCGGGGAGCTGTTTTTT
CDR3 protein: CASSAEGRNTGELFF

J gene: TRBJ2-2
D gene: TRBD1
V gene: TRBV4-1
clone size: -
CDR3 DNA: TGCGCCAGCAGCCTATTACCGGGACAGGGAGACACCGGGGAGCTGTTTTTT
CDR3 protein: CASSLLPGQGDTGELFF

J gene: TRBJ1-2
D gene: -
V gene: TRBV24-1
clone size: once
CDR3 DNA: TGTGCCACCAGTGAAGGCAGGGGTGGATATGGCTACACCTTC
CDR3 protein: CATSEGRGGYGYTF

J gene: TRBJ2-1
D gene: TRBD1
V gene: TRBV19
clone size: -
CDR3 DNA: TGTGCCAGTAGTATAGCCTCAGGGGGCAGGAACAATGAGCAGTTCTTC
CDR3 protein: CASSIASGGRNNEQFF

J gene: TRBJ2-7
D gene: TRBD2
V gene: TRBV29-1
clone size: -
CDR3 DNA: TGCAGCGTTGTGCCCAGGGAGGGTGAGCAGTACTTC
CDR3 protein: CSVVPREGEQYF

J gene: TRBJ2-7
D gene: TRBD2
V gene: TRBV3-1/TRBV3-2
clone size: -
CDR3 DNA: TGTGCCAGCAGCCAAGGTAGCGGGGGTTCCTACGAGCAGTACTTC
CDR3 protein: CASSQGSGGSYEQYF

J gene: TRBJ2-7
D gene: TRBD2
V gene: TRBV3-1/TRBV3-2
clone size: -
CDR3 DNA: TGTGCCAGCAGCCAAGATGTCCTCAGCGGGAGGACGCTCGAGCAGTACTTC
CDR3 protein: CASSQDVLSGRTLEQYF

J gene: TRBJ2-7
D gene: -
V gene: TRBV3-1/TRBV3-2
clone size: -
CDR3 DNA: TGTGCCAGCAGCCTCAACAGGGTCCGGGGCGAGCAGTACTTC
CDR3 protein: CASSLNRVRGEQYF

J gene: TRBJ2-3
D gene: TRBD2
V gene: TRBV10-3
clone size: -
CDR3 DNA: TGTGCCACCACCTCGCCAACTAGCGGGAGCACAGATACGCAGTATTTT
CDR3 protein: CATTSPTSGSTDTQYF

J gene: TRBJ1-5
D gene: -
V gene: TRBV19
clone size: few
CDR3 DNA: TGTGCCAGTAGTTTTGGTCAGACAAGCAATCAGCCCCAGCATTTT
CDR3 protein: CASSFGQTSNQPQHF

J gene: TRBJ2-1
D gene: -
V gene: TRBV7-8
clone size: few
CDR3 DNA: TGTGCCAGCAGCTTAGACAGGGTCGAGTACAATGAGCAGTTCTTC
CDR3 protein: CASSLDRVEYNEQFF

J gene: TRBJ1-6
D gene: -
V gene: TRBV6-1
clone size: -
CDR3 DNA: TGTGCCAGCAGTGAACGGGTCGGCCCCCTCCACTTT
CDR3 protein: CASSERVGPLHF

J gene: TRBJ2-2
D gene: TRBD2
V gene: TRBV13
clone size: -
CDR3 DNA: TGTGCCAGCAGCTTAGGTCCGGGACTAGCGGTCACCGGGGAGCTGTTTTTT
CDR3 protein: CASSLGPGLAVTGELFF

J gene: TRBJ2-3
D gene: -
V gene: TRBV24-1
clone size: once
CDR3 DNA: TGTGCCACCAGTGATTTGAGTCAGGGTTCCTTTGCAGATACGCAGTATTTT
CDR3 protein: CATSDLSQGSFADTQYF

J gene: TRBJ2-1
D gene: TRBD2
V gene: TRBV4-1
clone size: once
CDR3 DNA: TGCGCCAGCAGCCAAGGTTTAGCGGGGAGTCGTGAGCAGTTCTTC
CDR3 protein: CASSQGLAGSREQFF

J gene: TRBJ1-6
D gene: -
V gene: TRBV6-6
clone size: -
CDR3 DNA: TGTGCCAGCAGTCCAGGACGGGGGGCGGAGACCCTCCACTTT
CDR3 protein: CASSPGRGAETLHF

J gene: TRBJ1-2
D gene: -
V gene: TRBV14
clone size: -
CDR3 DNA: TGTGCCAGCAGCCTTCTCCAGGGGAGAGGCTACACCTTC
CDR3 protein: CASSLLQGRGYTF

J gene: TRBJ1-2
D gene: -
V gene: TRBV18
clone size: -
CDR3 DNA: TGTGCCAGCTCACCTAACGCAGGGCCGGGCGGGAAAGGCTACACCTTC
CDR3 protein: CASSPNAGPGGKGYTF

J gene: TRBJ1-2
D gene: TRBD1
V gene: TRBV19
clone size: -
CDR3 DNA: TGTGCCAGTAGTGACTGGGCGCCAGGGGGCGACTATGGCTACACCTTC
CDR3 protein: CASSDWAPGGDYGYTF

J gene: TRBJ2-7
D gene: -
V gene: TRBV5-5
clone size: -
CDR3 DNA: TGTGCCAGCAGTTCCCGACAGACCTCCTACGAGCAGTACTTC
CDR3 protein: CASSSRQTSYEQYF

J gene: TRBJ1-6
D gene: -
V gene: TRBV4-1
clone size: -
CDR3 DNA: TGCGCCAGCAGCCAAGATGATCGGTCCTATAATTCACCCCTCCACTTT
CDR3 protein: CASSQDDRSYNSPLHF

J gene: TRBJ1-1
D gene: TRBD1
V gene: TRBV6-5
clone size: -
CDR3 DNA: TGTGCCAGCAGTTACGGGACAGTTGAAGCTTTCTTT
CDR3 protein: CASSYGTVEAFF

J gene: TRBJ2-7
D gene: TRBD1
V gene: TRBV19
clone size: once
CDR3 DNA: TGTGCCAGTAGTTCAGGGACAGGGGGCTCCGACGAGCAGTACTTC
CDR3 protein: CASSSGTGGSDEQYF

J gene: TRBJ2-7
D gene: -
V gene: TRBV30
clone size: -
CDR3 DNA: TGTGCCTGGAGTAAGAGGTCAACCTACGAGCAGTACTTC
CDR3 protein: CAWSKRSTYEQYF

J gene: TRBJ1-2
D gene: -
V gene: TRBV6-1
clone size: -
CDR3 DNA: TGTGCCAGCAGTGAAGCAGTGACACCAATCTATGGCTACACCTTC
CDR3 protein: CASSEAVTPIYGYTF

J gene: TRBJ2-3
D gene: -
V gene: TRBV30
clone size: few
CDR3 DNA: TGTGCCTGGAGTGTACGGCGAGCGGATACGCAGTATTTT
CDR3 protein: CAWSVRRADTQYF

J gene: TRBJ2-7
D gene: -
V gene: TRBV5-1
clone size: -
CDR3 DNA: TGCGCCAGCAGCTTGGCCGGGATTAGGGAGCAGTACTTC
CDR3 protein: CASSLAGIREQYF

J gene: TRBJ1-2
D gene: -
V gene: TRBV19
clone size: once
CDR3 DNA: TGTGCCAGTAGTATTCTCAGGTTCTATGGCTACACCTTC
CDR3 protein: CASSILRFYGYTF

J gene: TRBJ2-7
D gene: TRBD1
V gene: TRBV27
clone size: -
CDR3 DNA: TGTGCCAGCAGCCGGGACAGGGTTAACTACGAGCAGTACTTC
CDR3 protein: CASSRDRVNYEQYF

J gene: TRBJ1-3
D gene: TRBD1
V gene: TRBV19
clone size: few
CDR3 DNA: TGTGCCAGCTTCCAGTCCTCGCCAGGGGGACCTTCTGGAAACACCATATATTTT
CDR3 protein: CASFQSSPGGPSGNTIYF

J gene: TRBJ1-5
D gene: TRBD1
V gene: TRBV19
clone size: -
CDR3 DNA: TGTGCCAGTAGTAGAGACAGGGGGCACAATCAGCCCCAGCATTTT
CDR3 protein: CASSRDRGHNQPQHF

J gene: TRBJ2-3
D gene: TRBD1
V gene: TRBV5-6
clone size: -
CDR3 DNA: TGTGCCAGCAGCCCGGACCGGGACAGGGGTGATACGCAGTATTTT
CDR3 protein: CASSPDRDRGDTQYF

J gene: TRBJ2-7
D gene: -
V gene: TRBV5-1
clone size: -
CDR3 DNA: TGCGCCAGCAGGGGTAGAGGGCTCTACGAGCAGTACTTC
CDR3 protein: CASRGRGLYEQYF

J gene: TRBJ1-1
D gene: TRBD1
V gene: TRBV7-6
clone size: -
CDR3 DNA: TGTGCCAGCAGCCCGATGACAGGGACGAACACTGAAGCTTTCTTT
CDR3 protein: CASSPMTGTNTEAFF

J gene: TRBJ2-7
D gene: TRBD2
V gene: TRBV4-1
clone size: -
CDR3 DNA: TGCGCCAGCAGCCAAGTTAGCGGGAGGGAGGAGCAGTACTTC
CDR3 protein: CASSQVSGREEQYF

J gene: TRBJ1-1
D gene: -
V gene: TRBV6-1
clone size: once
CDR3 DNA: TGTGCCAGCAGTGCGCCGGGACACCTGATGAACACTGAAGCTTTCTTT
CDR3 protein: CASSAPGHLMNTEAFF

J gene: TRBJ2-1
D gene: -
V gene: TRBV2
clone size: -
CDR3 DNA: TGTGCCAGCAGCCGCGGGGGCGAGCAGTTCTTC
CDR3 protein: CASSRGGEQFF

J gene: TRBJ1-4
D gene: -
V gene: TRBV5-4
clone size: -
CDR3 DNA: TGTGCCAGCAGCCTAAGACGGGGGGTTGCAACTAATGAAAAACTGTTTTTT
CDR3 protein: CASSLRRGVATNEKLFF

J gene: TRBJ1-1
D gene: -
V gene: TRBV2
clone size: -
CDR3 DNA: TGTGCCAGCAAGCTAGGGGCGGCCATGAACACTGAAGCTTTCTTT
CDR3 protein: CASKLGAAMNTEAFF

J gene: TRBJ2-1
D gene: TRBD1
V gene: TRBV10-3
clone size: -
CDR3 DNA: TGTGCCATCATGACAGGGGTGAGGAATGAGCAGTTCTTC
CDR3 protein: CAIMTGVRNEQFF

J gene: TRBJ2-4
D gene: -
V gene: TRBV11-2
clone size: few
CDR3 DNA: TGTGCCAGCAGCGCGAGAGGGATTAGGGAGCCTTTAGCCAAAAACATTCAGTACTTC
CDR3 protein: CASSARGIREPLAKNIQYF

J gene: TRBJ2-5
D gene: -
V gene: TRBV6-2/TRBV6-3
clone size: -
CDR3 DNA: TGTGCCAGCAGTTACTCTCGTGAGACCCAGTACTTC
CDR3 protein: CASSYSRETQYF

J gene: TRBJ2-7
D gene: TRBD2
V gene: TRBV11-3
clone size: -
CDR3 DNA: TGTGCCAGAGGACGGACTAGCGAATACGAGCAGTACTTC
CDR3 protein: CARGRTSEYEQYF

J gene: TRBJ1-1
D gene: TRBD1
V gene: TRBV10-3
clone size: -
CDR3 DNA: TGTGCCATCAGGACCGGGGACAGCCATGAAGCTTTCTTT
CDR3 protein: CAIRTGDSHEAFF

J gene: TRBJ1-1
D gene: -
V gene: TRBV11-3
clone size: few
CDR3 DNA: TGTGCCAGCAGCTCCAGTATGAACACTGAAGCTTTCTTT
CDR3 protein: CASSSSMNTEAFF

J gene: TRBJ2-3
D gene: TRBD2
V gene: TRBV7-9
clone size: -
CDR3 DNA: TGTGCCAGCAGCTTCCTAGCGGGAGTCACAGATACGCAGTATTTT
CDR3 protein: CASSFLAGVTDTQYF

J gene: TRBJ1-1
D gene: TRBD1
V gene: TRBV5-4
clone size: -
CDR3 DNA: TGTGCCAGCAGCCCGGGACAGATGAACACTGAAGCTTTCTTT
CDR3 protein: CASSPGQMNTEAFF

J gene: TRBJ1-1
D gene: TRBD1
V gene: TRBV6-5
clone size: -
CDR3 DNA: TGTGCCAGCACCGGGACAGGGGGGAACACTGAAGCTTTCTTT
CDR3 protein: CASTGTGGNTEAFF

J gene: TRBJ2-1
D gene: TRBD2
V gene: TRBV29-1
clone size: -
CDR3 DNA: TGCAGCGTTGACCTCAGCGGGAGTAAGTCCTACAATGAGCAGTTCTTC
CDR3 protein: CSVDLSGSKSYNEQFF

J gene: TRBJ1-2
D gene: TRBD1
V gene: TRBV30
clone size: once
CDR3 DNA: TGTGCCTGGAGTTTTGGACAGGGTGGCTATGGCTACACCTTC
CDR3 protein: CAWSFGQGGYGYTF

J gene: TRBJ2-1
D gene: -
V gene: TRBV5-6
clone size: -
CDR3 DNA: TGTGCCAGCATCCTCGTCTACAATGAGCAGTTCTTC
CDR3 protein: CASILVYNEQFF

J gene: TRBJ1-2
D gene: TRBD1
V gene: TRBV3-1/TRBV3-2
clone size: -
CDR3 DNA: TGTGCCAGCAGCCAAGCCGGGACAGGCTATGGCTACACCTTC
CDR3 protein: CASSQAGTGYGYTF

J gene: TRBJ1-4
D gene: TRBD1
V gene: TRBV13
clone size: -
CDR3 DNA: TGTGCCAGCAGCGCCCGGGACAGAAATGAAAAACTGTTTTTT
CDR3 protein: CASSARDRNEKLFF